The T cell receptor beta chain under discussion was sequenced for a study of cytomegalovirus exposure and HLA in healthy donors. The donors (healthy individuals) were bone marrow donors. In the PCR, 60 Vbeta and 13 Jbeta primers were used. The table came from immunoSEQ multiplex PCR; TCRdb's copy has only in-frame clones and leaves some out. The sample yields roughly 160,000 clones, more than 75% seen once. V dropped 4 bases and J dropped 7; count of bases not matched to a gene: 5. The CDR3 loop spans 16 amino acids. Germline V gene data show CDR1 as WSHSY and CDR2 as SAAADI. The chain uses TRBV10-2 and TRBJ2-3; the match to TRBD2 covers 16 bases. The sequencing sample was made of PBMCs. This sequence was found in a man aged 18-30 years in good health and CMV-seropositive. CDR3 in DNA: TGCGCCAGCAGTGTGGGGACTAGCGGGAGGGCAAATACGCAGTATTTT. Translation gives CASSVGTSGRANTQYF.